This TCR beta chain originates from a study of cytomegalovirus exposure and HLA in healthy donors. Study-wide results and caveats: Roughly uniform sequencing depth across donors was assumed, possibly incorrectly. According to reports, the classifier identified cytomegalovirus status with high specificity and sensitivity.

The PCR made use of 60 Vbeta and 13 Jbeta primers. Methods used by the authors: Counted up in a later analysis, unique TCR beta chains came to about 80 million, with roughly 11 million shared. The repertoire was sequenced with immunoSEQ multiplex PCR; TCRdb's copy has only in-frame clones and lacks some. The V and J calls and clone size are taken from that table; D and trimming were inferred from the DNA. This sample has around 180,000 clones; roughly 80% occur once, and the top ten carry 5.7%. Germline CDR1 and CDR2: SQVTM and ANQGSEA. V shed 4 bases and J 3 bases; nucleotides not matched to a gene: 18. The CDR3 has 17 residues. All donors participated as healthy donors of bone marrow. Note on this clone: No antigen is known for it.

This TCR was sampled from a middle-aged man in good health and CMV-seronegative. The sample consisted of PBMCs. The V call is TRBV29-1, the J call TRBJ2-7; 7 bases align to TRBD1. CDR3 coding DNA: TGCAGCGTTGTGGTCCGGGACAGTGGCCCTCTTAGCTACGAGCAGTACTTC. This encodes CSVVVRDSGPLSYEQYF.